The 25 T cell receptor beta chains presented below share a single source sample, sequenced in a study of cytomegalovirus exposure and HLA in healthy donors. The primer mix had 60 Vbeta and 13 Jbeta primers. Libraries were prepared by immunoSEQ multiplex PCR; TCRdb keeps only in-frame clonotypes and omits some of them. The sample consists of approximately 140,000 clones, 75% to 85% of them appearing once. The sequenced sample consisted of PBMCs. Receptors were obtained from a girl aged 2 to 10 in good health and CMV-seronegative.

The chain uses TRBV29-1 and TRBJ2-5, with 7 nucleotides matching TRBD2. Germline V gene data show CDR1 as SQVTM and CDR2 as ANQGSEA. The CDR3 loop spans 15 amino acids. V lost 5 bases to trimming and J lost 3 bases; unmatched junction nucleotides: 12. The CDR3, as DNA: TGCAGCGTTCTTCGGACTAGTAGTGGGGAAGAGACCCAGTACTTC. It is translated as CSVLRTSSGEETQYF.

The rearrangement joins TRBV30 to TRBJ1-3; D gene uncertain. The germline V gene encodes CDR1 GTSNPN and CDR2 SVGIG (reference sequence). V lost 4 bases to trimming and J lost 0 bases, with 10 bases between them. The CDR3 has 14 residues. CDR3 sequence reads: CAWKAIYSGNTIYF. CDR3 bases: TGTGCCTGGAAAGCCATATACTCTGGAAACACCATATATTTT.

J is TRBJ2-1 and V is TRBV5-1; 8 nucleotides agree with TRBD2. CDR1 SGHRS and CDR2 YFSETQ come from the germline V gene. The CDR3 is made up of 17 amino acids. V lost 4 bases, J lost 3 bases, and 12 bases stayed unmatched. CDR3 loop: CASSVGQRAGGYNEQFF. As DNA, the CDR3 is TGCGCCAGCAGCGTAGGACAGAGGGCGGGAGGCTACAATGAGCAGTTCTTC. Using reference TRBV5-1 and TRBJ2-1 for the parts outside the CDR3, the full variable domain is KAGVTQTPRYLIKTRGQQVTLSCSPISGHRSVSWYQQTPGQGLQFLFEYFSETQRNKGNFPGRFSGRQFSNSRSEMNVSTLELGDSALYLCASSVGQRAGGYNEQFFGPGTRLTVL.

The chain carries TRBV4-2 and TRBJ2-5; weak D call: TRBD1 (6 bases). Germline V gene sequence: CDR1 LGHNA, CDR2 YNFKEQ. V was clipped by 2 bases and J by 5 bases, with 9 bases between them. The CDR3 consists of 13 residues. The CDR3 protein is CASSQLQGETQYF. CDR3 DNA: TGTGCCAGCAGCCAACTTCAGGGGGAGACCCAGTACTTC.

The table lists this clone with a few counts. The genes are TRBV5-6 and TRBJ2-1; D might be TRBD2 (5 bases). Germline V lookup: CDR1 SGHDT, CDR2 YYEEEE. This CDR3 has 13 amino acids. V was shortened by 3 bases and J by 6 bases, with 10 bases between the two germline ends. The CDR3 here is CASSSRVTNEQFF. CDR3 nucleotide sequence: TGTGCCAGCAGCTCGAGGGTGACCAATGAGCAGTTCTTC.

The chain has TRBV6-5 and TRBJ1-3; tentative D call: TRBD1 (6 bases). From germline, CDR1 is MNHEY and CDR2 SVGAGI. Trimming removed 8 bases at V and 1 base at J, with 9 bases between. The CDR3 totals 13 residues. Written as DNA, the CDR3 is TGTGCCAGCCAAAGGGGGTCTGGAAACACCATATATTTT. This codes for CASQRGSGNTIYF.

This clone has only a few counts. CDR3 sequence reads: CASSLWWGQDGANEKLFF. The DNA for the CDR3 is TGTGCCAGCAGTTTATGGTGGGGACAGGACGGGGCTAATGAAAAACTGTTTTTT. The chain uses TRBV28 and TRBJ1-4, with TRBD1 matching over 8 bases. Trimming cost V 0 bases and J 3 bases; bases outside gene matches: 9. Germline values: CDR1 MDHEN, CDR2 SYDVKM. This CDR3 has 18 residues.

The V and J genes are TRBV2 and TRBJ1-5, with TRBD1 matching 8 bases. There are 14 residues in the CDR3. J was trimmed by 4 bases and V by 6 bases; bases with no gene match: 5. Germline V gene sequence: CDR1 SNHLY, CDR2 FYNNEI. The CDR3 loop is CASSDRGENQPQHF. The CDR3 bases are TGTGCCAGCAGCGACAGGGGAGAGAATCAGCCCCAGCATTTT.

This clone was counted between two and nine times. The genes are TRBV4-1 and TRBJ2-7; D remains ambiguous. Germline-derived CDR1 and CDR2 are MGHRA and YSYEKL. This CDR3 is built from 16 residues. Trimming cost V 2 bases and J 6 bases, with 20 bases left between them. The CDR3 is CASSQTEDGVTSEQYF. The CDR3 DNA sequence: TGCGCCAGCAGCCAAACCGAAGACGGAGTAACGAGCGAGCAGTACTTC.

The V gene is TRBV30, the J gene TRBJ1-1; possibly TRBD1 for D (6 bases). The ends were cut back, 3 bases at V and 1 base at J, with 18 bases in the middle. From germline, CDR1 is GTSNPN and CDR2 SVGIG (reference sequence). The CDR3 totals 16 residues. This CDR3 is CAWRGQGLGGNTEAFF. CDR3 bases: TGTGCCTGGAGGGGCCAGGGACTAGGGGGGAACACTGAAGCTTTCTTT.

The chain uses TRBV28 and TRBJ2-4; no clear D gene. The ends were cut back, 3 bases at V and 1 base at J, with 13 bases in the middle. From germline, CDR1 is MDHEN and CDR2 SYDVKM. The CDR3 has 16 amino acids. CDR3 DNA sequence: TGTGCCAGCAGTTTGCTACCGCGTTGGGCCAAAAACATTCAGTACTTC. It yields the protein CASSLLPRWAKNIQYF.

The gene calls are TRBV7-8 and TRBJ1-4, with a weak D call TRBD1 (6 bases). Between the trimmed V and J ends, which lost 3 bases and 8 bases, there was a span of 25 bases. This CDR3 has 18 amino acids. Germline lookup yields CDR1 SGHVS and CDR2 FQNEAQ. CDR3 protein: CASSLSPYSGEMAEKLFF. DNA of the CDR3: TGTGCCAGCAGCTTGTCGCCGTATTCAGGGGAGATGGCGGAAAAACTGTTTTTT.

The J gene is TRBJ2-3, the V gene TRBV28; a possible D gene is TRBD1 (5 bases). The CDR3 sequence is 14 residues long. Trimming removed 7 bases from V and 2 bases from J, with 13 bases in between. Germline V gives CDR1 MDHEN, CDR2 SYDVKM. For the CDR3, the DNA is TGTGCCAGCATCCAGGGTGGGTCCACAGATACGCAGTATTTT. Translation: CASIQGGSTDTQYF.

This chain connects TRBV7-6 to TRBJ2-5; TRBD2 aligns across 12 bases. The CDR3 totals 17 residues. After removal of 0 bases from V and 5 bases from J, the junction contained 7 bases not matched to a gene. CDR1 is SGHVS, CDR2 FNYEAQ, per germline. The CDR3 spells CASSLAVLAGGPETQYF. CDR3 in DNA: TGTGCCAGCAGCTTAGCGGTTCTAGCGGGGGGGCCGGAGACCCAGTACTTC.

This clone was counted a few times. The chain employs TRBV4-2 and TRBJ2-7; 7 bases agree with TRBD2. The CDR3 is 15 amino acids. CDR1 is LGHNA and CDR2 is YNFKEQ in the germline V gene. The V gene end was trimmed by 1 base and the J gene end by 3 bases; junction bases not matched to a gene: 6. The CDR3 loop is CASSQASSGYYEQYF. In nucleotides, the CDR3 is TGTGCCAGCAGCCAAGCGTCTAGCGGCTACTACGAGCAGTACTTC.

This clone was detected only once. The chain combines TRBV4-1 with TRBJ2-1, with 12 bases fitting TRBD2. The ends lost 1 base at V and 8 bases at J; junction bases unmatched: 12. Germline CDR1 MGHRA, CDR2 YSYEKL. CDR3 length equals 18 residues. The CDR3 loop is CASSQAHVGGLAGYEQFF. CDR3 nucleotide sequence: TGCGCCAGCAGCCAAGCTCATGTGGGCGGACTAGCGGGATATGAGCAGTTCTTC.

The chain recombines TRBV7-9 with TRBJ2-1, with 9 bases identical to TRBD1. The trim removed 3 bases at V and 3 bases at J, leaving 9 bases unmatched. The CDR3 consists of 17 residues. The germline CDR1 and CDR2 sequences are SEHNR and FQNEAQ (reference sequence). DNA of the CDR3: TGTGCCAGCAGCTTTTCCCCGGGACAGGGTTACTACAATGAGCAGTTCTTC. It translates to CASSFSPGQGYYNEQFF. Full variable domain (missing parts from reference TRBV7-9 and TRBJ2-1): DTGVSQNPRHKITKRGQNVTFRCDPISEHNRLYWYRQTLGQGPEFLTYFQNEAQLEKSRLLSDRFSAERPKGSFSTLEIQRTEQGDSAMYLCASSFSPGQGYYNEQFFGPGTRLTVL.

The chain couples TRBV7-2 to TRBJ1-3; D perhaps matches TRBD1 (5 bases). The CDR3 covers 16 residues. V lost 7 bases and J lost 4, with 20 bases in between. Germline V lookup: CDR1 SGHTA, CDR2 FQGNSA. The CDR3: CASILMGGSKGNTIYF. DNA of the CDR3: TGTGCCAGCATCCTCATGGGGGGGTCGAAGGGAAACACCATATATTTT. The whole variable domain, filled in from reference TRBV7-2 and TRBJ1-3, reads GAGVSQSPSNKVTEKGKDVELRCDPISGHTALYWYRQSLGQGLEFLIYFQGNSAPDKSGLPSDRFSAERTGGSVSTLTIQRTQQEDSAVYLCASILMGGSKGNTIYFGEGSWLTVV.

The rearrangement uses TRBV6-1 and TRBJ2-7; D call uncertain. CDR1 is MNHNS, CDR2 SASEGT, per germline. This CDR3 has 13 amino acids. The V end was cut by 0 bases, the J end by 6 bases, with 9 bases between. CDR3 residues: CASSEAPVSEQYF. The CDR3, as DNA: TGTGCCAGCAGTGAAGCGCCGGTGTCCGAGCAGTACTTC.

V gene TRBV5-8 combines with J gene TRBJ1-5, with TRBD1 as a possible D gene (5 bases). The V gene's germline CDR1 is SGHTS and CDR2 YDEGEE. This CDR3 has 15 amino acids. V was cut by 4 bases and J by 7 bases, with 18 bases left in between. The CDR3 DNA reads TGTGCCAGCAGCACCCCTCTCGGGGGAAGGCAGCCCCAGCATTTT. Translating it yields CASSTPLGGRQPQHF.

The CDR3 loop reads CASNPYQGGGELFF. The CDR3 DNA sequence: TGTGCCAGCAACCCCTACCAGGGCGGCGGGGAGCTGTTTTTT. The chain recombines TRBV6-6 with TRBJ2-2, with a weak D call TRBD1 (5 bases). This CDR3 region has 14 residues. The germline V gene encodes CDR1 MNHNY and CDR2 SVGAGI (reference sequence). The V end was cut by 7 bases, the J end by 7 bases, with 16 bases between.

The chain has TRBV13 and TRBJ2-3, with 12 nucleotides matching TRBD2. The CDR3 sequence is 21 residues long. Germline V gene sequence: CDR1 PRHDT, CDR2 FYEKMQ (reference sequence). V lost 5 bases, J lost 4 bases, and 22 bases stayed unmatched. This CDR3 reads CASSPRLPSGGARVFPDTQYF. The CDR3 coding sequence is TGTGCCAGCAGCCCTAGATTGCCTAGCGGGGGGGCCCGAGTATTCCCAGATACGCAGTATTTT. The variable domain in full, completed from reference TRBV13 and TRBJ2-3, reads AAGVIQSPRHLIKEKRETATLKCYPIPRHDTVYWYQQGPGQDPQFLISFYEKMQSDKGSIPDRFSAQQFSDYHSELNMSSLELGDSALYFCASSPRLPSGGARVFPDTQYFGPGTRLTVL.

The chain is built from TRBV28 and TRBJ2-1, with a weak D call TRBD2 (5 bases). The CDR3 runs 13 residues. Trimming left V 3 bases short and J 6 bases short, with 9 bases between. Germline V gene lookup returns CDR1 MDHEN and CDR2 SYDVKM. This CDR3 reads CASSLALANEQFF. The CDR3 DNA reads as TGTGCCAGCAGTTTGGCTCTAGCCAATGAGCAGTTCTTC.

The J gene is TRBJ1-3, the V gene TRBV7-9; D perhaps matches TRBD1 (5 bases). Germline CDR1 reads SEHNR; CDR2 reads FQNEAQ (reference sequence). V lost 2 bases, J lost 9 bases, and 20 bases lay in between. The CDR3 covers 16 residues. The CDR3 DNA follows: TGTGCCAGCAGCTTATCCCCGACAGCATTGGTTGGCACCATATATTTT. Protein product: CASSLSPTALVGTIYF.

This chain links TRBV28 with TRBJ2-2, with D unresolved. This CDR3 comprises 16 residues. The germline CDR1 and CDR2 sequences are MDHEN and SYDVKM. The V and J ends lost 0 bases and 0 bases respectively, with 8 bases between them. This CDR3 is CASSLWVHTNTGELFF. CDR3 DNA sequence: TGTGCCAGCAGTTTATGGGTACACACGAACACCGGGGAGCTGTTTTTT.